Listed here are 17 T cell receptor beta chains from one sample, sequenced in a study of T-cell memory formation after mild COVID-19 (dated by TCRdb to the early 2020s). Library generation was performed with 5' RACE. The listed sequencing device is Illumina NovaSeq 6000. TCRdb itself trimmed the public reads at Q25 with fastp, ran MiXCR and retained productive beta chains. Every distinct CDR3 protein forms one entry, paired with its most common genes and DNA. For this sample there are about 400,000 distinct CDR3 sequences; 15% to 20% appear just once. The top ten hold about a fifth of the sample. Sequenced sample: PBMCs or a T cell subset sorted from them (not recorded which). The receptors shown here come from a man younger than 35 who had mild COVID-19 (a few samples of this study predate the infection). The sample titles of this study are shuffled in the database, so cell type and time point are left out; the donor was told from shared clones.

The chain couples TRBV7-9 to TRBJ2-4; D perhaps matches TRBD2 (7 bases). The CDR3 extends over 14 amino acids. V gave up 5 bases and J gave up 6 bases, with 14 bases separating them. Per the germline V gene, CDR1 is SEHNR and CDR2 is FQNEAQ (reference sequence). CDR3 nucleotides: TGTGCCAGCAGCGGGGGGGCTCCGGGAAACATTCAGTACTTC. It specifies CASSGGAPGNIQYF.

The gene calls are TRBV10-3 and TRBJ2-1, with 8 bases lining up with TRBD2. Germline assignment: CDR1 ENHRY and CDR2 SYGVKD. The CDR3 runs to 15 residues. The ends lost 1 base at V and 9 bases at J; junction bases unmatched: 8. CDR3 nucleotides: TGTGCCATCAGTGAGTTCGGGGGGGCCGAGAGTGAGCAGTTCTTC. Its translation: CAISEFGGAESEQFF.

A few counts support this clonotype. The chain uses TRBV13 and TRBJ2-7; D remains unclear. The CDR3 is made up of 13 amino acids. CDR1 and CDR2 (germline): PRHDT, FYEKMQ (reference sequence). Trimming left V 2 bases short and J 5 bases short, with 10 bases between. The CDR3 spells CASSLFSRHEQYF. CDR3 sequence (DNA): TGTGCCAGCAGCTTATTTAGCCGGCACGAGCAGTACTTC.

J is TRBJ2-7 and V is TRBV15, with D unclear. Trimming cost V 1 base and J 3 bases, with 7 bases left between them. CDR1 is LNHNV, CDR2 YYDKDF, per germline (reference sequence). The CDR3 consists of 13 residues. The CDR3 protein is CATSRGTSYEQYV. The CDR3 DNA reads as TGTGCCACCAGCAGAGGTACGAGCTACGAGCAGTACGTC.

This clonotype occurred a few times. The chain joins TRBV27 to TRBJ2-3; D remains unclear. Trimming removed 1 base at V and 3 bases at J, with 11 bases between. CDR1 MNHEY and CDR2 SMNVEV come from the germline V gene (reference sequence). The CDR3 is made up of 15 amino acids. The DNA for the CDR3 is TGTGCCAGCAGTTTATTTCCAGTTCCGACAGATACGCAGTATTTT. Residues: CASSLFPVPTDTQYF.

V usage is TRBV18 and J usage is TRBJ2-5; D gene unclear. Germline V gene sequence: CDR1 KGHSH, CDR2 LQKENI. CDR3 length equals 14 residues. Trimming left V 3 bases short and J 5 bases short, with 13 bases between. CDR3 in amino acids: CASSPLLPGETQYF. As DNA, the CDR3 is TGTGCCAGCTCACCTCTCCTCCCTGGGGAGACCCAGTACTTC.

V gene TRBV6-6 combines with J gene TRBJ1-1; 7 nucleotides line up with TRBD1. CDR1 and CDR2 from the germline V gene are MNHNY and SVGAGI (reference sequence). The CDR3 is 13 residues long. V shed 2 bases, J shed 7 bases, and the junction held 4 bases outside the gene matches. CDR3 protein: CASSYIGTVEAFF. As DNA, the CDR3 is TGTGCCAGCAGTTACATCGGGACAGTTGAAGCTTTCTTT.

This clonotype was picked up a small number of times. The J gene is TRBJ1-5, the V gene TRBV6-1; a possible D gene is TRBD1 (5 bases). The CDR3 is made up of 15 amino acids. Trimming pared 1 base from V and 7 bases from J, leaving 14 bases between. Germline CDR1 is MNHNS and CDR2 is SASEGT. The CDR3 spells CASSEGTGGWQPQHF. The DNA of the CDR3 is TGTGCCAGCAGTGAAGGCACCGGGGGATGGCAGCCCCAGCATTTT.

The rearrangement joins TRBV5-1 to TRBJ2-3; 7 bases are a match to TRBD1. CDR3 length equals 14 residues. V gave up 4 bases and J gave up 6 bases; unmatched junction bases: 8. Germline assignment: CDR1 SGHRS and CDR2 YFSETQ. The DNA for the CDR3 is TGCGCCAGCAGCCAGGGGGTTTTTGGGGATACGCAGTATTTT. It specifies CASSQGVFGDTQYF.

V usage is TRBV7-8 and J usage is TRBJ2-5, with 7 bases aligning to TRBD2. The germline V gene has CDR1 SGHVS and CDR2 FQNEAQ. The CDR3 is 14 amino acids. J gave up 5 bases and V 2 bases, and 5 bases lay outside the gene matches. The CDR3 reads CASSLRVGGETQYF. The DNA of the CDR3 is TGTGCCAGCAGCTTAAGGGTCGGGGGGGAGACCCAGTACTTC.

This clonotype has ten or more counts. The V and J genes are TRBV4-2 and TRBJ2-7, with D hard to call. Trimming cost V 0 bases and J 3 bases, with 21 bases left between them. Germline values: CDR1 LGHNA, CDR2 YNFKEQ. This CDR3 is 18 amino acids long. CDR3 bases: TGTGCCAGCAGCCAAGATTCGGCCTTCTCAGGATTGGACTACGAGCAGTACTTC. It codes for CASSQDSAFSGLDYEQYF.

This clonotype was found a few times. CDR3 nucleotide sequence: TGTGCCAGCGCCTGGGGTGCAACTAATGAAAAACTGTTTTTT. It translates to CASAWGATNEKLFF. The chain employs TRBV27 and TRBJ1-4, with unresolved D. Deletions cut 8 bases from V and 0 bases from J, with 10 bases between. CDR3 length equals 14 residues. CDR1 and CDR2 (germline): MNHEY, SMNVEV (reference sequence).

This clonotype was seen ten or more times. The genes are TRBV2 and TRBJ1-2, with D unresolved. CDR1 is SNHLY and CDR2 is FYNNEI in the germline V gene. This CDR3 spans 12 amino acids. V lost 4 bases and J lost 5, with 8 bases in between. The CDR3 DNA reads as TGTGCCAGCAGTGTGACCGGATATGGCTACACCTTC. Its protein is CASSVTGYGYTF.

This clonotype occurred a few times. This chain connects TRBV19 to TRBJ2-7; tentatively, D is TRBD1 or TRBD2 (6 bases each). Trimming cost V 3 bases and J 0 bases, with 12 bases left between them. CDR3 length equals 15 residues. Germline CDR1 LNHDA, CDR2 SQIVND (reference sequence). CDR3: CASSMGGHSSYEQYF. The CDR3 nucleotides read TGTGCCAGTAGTATGGGGGGACACAGCTCCTACGAGCAGTACTTC. The full variable domain, its missing parts supplied by reference TRBV19 and TRBJ2-7, is DGGITQSPKYLFRKEGQNVTLSCEQNLNHDAMYWYRQDPGQGLRLIYYSQIVNDFQKGDIAEGYSVSREKKESFPLTVTSAQKNPTAFYLCASSMGGHSSYEQYFGPGTRLTVT.

This clonotype has only a few counts. This rearrangement joins TRBV10-3 to TRBJ2-1, with TRBD1 as a possible D gene (6 bases). This CDR3 has 14 residues. Trimming removed 5 bases from V and 7 bases from J, with 15 bases in between. Per germline, CDR1 ENHRY and CDR2 SYGVKD. This CDR3 reads CAISSDSRNNEQFF. In nucleotides, the CDR3 is TGTGCCATCAGTTCGGACAGTCGGAATAATGAGCAGTTCTTC.

This clonotype appeared a few times. This rearrangement joins TRBV5-4 to TRBJ2-7; D gene unclear. The V end lost 0 bases, the J end lost 3 bases, and 13 bases lay between the germline ends. The CDR3 sequence is 15 residues long. CDR1 and CDR2 from the germline V gene are SGHNT and YYREEE (reference sequence). The CDR3 coding sequence is TGTGCCAGCAGCTTGGAGCCTAGTGGGGACTACGAGCAGTACTTC. Protein product: CASSLEPSGDYEQYF. Full variable domain (missing parts from reference TRBV5-4 and TRBJ2-7): ETGVTQSPTHLIKTRGQQVTLRCSSQSGHNTVSWYQQALGQGPQFIFQYYREEENGRGNFPPRFSGLQFPNYSSELNVNALELDDSALYLCASSLEPSGDYEQYFGPGTRLTVT.

Comment on this clonotype: The junction departs from germline at one end; a sequencing error may be responsible. V is TRBV20-1 and J is TRBJ2-1; D possibly uses TRBD1 or TRBD2 (5 bases each). Germline V gives CDR1 DFQATT, CDR2 SNEGSKA (reference sequence). There are 14 residues in the CDR3. The DNA of the CDR3 is TGCAGTGCCAGAGGGGCTTACCATGGCAATGAGCAGTTCTTC. This encodes CSARGAYHGNEQFF.